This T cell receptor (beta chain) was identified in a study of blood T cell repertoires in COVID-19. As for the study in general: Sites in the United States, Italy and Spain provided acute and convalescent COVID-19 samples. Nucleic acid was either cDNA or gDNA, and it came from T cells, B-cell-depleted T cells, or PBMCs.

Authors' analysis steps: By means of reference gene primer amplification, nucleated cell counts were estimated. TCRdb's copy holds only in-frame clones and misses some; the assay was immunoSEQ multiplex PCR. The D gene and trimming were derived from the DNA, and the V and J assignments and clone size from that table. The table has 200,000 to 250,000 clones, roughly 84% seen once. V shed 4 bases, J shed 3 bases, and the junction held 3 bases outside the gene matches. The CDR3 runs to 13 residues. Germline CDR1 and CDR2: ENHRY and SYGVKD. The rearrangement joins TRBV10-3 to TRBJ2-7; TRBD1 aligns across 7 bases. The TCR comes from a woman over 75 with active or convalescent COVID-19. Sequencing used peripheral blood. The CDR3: CAISARDSYEQYF. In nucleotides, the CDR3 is TGTGCCATCAGTGCCCGGGACAGCTACGAGCAGTACTTC.